This T cell receptor beta chain was sequenced during a study of control samples from healthy donors and cancer patients. This clone was counted only a few times. Measured with immunoSEQ multiplex PCR; TCRdb has only the in-frame clones, and not every one. The sample includes around 120,000 clones, about 87% seen only once; the top ten take about 3%. The receptor's source is a man aged 55-75 years in good health. The sequencing sample was made of blood.

In DNA form, the CDR3 reads TGTGCCAGCTACCCCCCGGCGCAGGGCCACGAGCAGTACTTC. Its translation is CASYPPAQGHEQYF. This sequence joins TRBV28 and TRBJ2-7, with D perhaps matching TRBD1 (5 bases). The CDR3 has 14 residues. CDR1 and CDR2 (germline): MDHEN, SYDVKM. The V gene lost 8 bases and the J gene lost 5 bases, with 19 bases spanning the gap.